The clone carrying this TCR beta chain has a handful of counts. The antigen remains unidentified. Reverse transcription of extracted RNA yielded cDNA, which provided the sequencing template. The method was immunoSEQ multiplex PCR; TCRdb's version includes in-frame clones alone and lacks a portion of them. The profile shows about 150,000 clones, about 60% of them singletons. PBMCs yielded sorted CD4+ and CD8+ T cells. The CDR3 totals 15 residues. Germline V gene data show CDR1 as SQVTM and CDR2 as ANQGSEA. Trimming cost V 7 bases and J 4 bases; bases outside gene matches: 10. These data originate in a study of CD8+ T cells in alopecia areata. Broader study findings: For lesional scalp, especially alopecia totalis/universalis, clonality was higher than in normal scalp.

The gene calls are TRBV29-1 and TRBJ2-1; 10 nucleotides match TRBD2. The sequence derives from a human donor in good health. Material for sequencing was CD4+ T cells sorted from blood. This chain's CDR3 is CSGDSGRTQYNEQFF. CDR3 DNA sequence: TGCAGCGGGGATAGCGGGAGGACCCAATACAATGAGCAGTTCTTC.